This T cell receptor (beta chain) was retrieved from a study of blood T cell repertoires in COVID-19. The CDR3 sequence is 15 residues long. Trimming took 2 bases from V and 4 from J; bases not matched to a gene: 5. Per the germline V gene, CDR1 is SGHRS and CDR2 is YFSETQ. Original processing methods: Researchers report that nucleated cell counts were estimated from reference gene primer amplification. The assay was immunoSEQ multiplex PCR, and TCRdb's table has in-frame clones only and misses some. V, J and clone size reflect that table, while D and trimming were determined from the DNA. The table lists 98,000 or so clones, less than 90% of them singletons.

The specimen sequenced was peripheral blood. The chain has TRBV5-1 and TRBJ2-3; the match to TRBD1 covers 9 bases. The sequence derives from a human donor in a cohort sampled during active COVID-19. The chain's CDR3 is CASSFRDRDADTQYF. The DNA of the CDR3 is TGCGCCAGCAGCTTCAGGGACAGGGATGCAGATACGCAGTATTTT.